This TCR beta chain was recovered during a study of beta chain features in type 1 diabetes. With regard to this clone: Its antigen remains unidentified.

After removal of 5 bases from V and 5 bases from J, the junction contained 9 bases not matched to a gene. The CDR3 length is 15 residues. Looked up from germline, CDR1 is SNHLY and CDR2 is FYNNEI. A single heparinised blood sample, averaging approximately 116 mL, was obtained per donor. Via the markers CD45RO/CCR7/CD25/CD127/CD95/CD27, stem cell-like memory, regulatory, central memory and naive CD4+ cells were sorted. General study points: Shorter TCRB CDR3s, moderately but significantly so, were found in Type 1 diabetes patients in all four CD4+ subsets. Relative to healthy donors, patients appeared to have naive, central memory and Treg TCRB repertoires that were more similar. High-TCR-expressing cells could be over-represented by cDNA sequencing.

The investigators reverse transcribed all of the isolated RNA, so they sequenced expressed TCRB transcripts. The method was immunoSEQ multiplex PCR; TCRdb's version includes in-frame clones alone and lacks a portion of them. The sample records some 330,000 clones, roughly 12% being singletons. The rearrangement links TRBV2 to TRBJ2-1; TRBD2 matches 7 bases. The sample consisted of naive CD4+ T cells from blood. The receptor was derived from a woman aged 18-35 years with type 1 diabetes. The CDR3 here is CASSYRLAEHNEQFF. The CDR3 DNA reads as TGTGCCAGCAGTTACCGACTAGCAGAGCACAATGAGCAGTTCTTC.